These 11 T cell receptor beta chains came from one sample sequenced in a study of T-cell reconstitution after alpha-beta-depleted transplantation in children. Unique molecular identifiers were incorporated into the prepared TCRbeta library. A single record per CDR3 protein comes from TCRdb applying MiXCR to the PCR reads. The table has about 1,000,000 distinct CDR3 sequences, roughly 29% seen once; the top ten hold roughly 31%. The material was PBMCs, mostly from graft donor cells, obtained 360 days after TCRalphabeta/CD19-depleted stem cell transplant. The receptors stem from a boy under two years old who had a stem cell transplant for SCID, so the T cells may come from the graft donor.

This clonotype was seen more than once but under ten times. The chain couples TRBV6-1 to TRBJ2-3, with 7 bases identical to TRBD1. Germline CDR1 MNHNS, CDR2 SASEGT. V dropped 4 bases and J dropped 2; count of bases not matched to a gene: 3. There are 14 residues in the CDR3. CDR3 nucleotides: TGTGCCAGCAGTGCCGGACAGGTCACAGATACGCAGTATTTT. Residues: CASSAGQVTDTQYF.

This clonotype showed up many times. The V gene is TRBV12-3 or TRBV12-4, the J gene TRBJ1-1; no clear D gene. Trimming took 5 bases from V and 0 from J, leaving 7 bases between them. The length of the CDR3 is 13 residues. This CDR3 reads CASSTTVNTEAFF. DNA for the CDR3: TGTGCCAGCAGTACCACAGTGAACACTGAAGCTTTCTTT.

This chain's CDR3 is CSAKTSGLGSPDTQYF. CDR3 nucleotide sequence: TGCAGTGCTAAGACCTCGGGACTAGGGTCTCCAGATACGCAGTATTTT. V usage is TRBV20-1 and J usage is TRBJ2-3; TRBD2 matches at 8 bases. This CDR3 is 16 amino acids long. The V gene end was trimmed by 4 bases and the J gene end by 4 bases; junction bases not matched to a gene: 13. Looked up from germline, CDR1 is DFQATT and CDR2 is SNEGSKA (reference sequence).

V and J are TRBV5-5 and TRBJ2-3; weak D call: TRBD2 (6 bases). Germline-derived CDR1 and CDR2 are SGHKS and YYEKEE (reference sequence). The ends were cut back, 2 bases at V and 2 bases at J, with 12 bases in the middle. The CDR3 is 15 amino acids. CDR3 DNA: TGTGCCAGCAGCTTTGGCGGGGAGCTCACAGATACGCAGTATTTT. Protein sequence: CASSFGGELTDTQYF.

V gene TRBV21-1 combines with J gene TRBJ2-5. TRBV21-1 is marked as a pseudogene. There are 11 residues in the CDR3. CDR3 protein: CATYLEETQYF. The CDR3 nucleotides are TGTGCCACTTATTTGGAAGAGACCCAGTACTTC.

This clonotype has only a few counts. This rearrangement joins TRBV12-3 or TRBV12-4 to TRBJ2-7; weak D call: TRBD2 (6 bases). The CDR3 length is 15 residues. V shed 6 bases and J shed 3 bases, with 18 bases lying between them. CDR3 protein: CASSSGPDGGYEQYF. CDR3 bases: TGTGCCAGCAGCTCCGGACCGGACGGGGGCTACGAGCAGTACTTC.

Only a few counts were recorded for this clonotype. This rearrangement joins TRBV5-1 to TRBJ2-7; the match to TRBD1 covers 8 bases. Losses at the gene ends were 4 bases for V and 6 bases for J; bases not matched to a gene: 21. The CDR3 is 18 residues long. Looked up from germline, CDR1 is SGHRS and CDR2 is YFSETQ. CDR3 coding DNA: TGCGCCAGCAGCCCCGGACAGGGTGGAACACTACTGGACGGCGAGCAGTACTTC. It translates to CASSPGQGGTLLDGEQYF.

This clonotype was seen only a few times. The chain combines TRBV6-2 or TRBV6-3 with TRBJ1-1, with TRBD1 matching 7 bases. J gave up 0 bases and V 0 bases, and 10 bases lay outside the gene matches. Per the germline V gene, CDR1 is MNHEY and CDR2 is SVGEGT. The CDR3 has 18 amino acids. DNA for the CDR3: TGTGCCAGCAGTTACTCGGGGGCGGGGACAGCGATGAACACTGAAGCTTTCTTT. The encoded protein is CASSYSGAGTAMNTEAFF.

Only one count was recorded for this clonotype. The V and J genes are TRBV10-3 and TRBJ2-1; maybe TRBD2 (6 bases). Germline V gene lookup returns CDR1 ENHRY and CDR2 SYGVKD. Trimming left V 0 bases short and J 4 bases short, with 10 bases between. The CDR3 is made up of 15 amino acids. CDR3 residues: CAISESIRGYNEQFF. DNA for the CDR3: TGTGCCATCAGTGAGTCGATCCGGGGGTACAATGAGCAGTTCTTC.

The chain has TRBV6-1 and TRBJ2-1; possibly TRBD1 for D (6 bases). The CDR3 has 15 residues. V was cut by 3 bases and J by 2 bases, with 11 bases left in between. CDR1 MNHNS and CDR2 SASEGT come from the germline V gene. CDR3 in amino acids: CASSDNRVPYNEQFF. The CDR3 nucleotides read TGTGCCAGCAGTGACAACAGGGTACCCTACAATGAGCAGTTCTTC.

The rearrangement uses TRBV2 and TRBJ2-1; perhaps TRBD2 as D (7 bases). The CDR3 covers 14 residues. In germline, CDR1 is SNHLY, CDR2 FYNNEI. Trimming removed 8 bases from V and 6 bases from J, with 17 bases in between. The CDR3 DNA reads TGTGCCAGCGGGAGGGGGGGCCCCCGCAATGAGCAGTTCTTC. It translates to CASGRGGPRNEQFF.